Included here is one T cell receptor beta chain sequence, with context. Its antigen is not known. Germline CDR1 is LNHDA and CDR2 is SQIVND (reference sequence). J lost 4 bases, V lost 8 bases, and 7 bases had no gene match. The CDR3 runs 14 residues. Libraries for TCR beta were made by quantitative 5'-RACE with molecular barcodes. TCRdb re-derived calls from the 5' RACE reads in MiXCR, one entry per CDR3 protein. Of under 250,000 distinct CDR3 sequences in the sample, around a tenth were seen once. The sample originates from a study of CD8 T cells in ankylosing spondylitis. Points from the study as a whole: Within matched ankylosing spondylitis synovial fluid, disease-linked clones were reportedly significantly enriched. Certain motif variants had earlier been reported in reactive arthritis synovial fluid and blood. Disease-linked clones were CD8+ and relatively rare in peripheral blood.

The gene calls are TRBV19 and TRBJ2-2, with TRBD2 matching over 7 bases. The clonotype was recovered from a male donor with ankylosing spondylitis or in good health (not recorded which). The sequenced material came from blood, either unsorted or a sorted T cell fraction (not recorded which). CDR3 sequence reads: CASSAAGVTGELFF. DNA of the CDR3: TGTGCCAGTTCAGCCGCGGGAGTCACCGGGGAGCTGTTTTTT.